This entry features one TCR beta chain sequence. This entry comes from a study of CD8+CD57+ T cells in acquired aplastic anemia. Study as a whole: On average, sorted CD4+ and CD8+ cells gave approximately 3.1 ug of DNA. In CD4+ cells, healthy donors produced an average of around 10 million reads.

This CDR3 spans 15 amino acids. V was pared by 4 bases and J by 4 bases, with 20 bases between. From germline, CDR1 is DFQATT and CDR2 SNEGSKA (reference sequence). TCR beta VDJ and CDR3 were profiled, and genomic DNA was the template. TCRdb re-called the reads with MiXCR, one entry per CDR3 protein. The sample consists of a few hundred thousand distinct CDR3 sequences, approximately 60% of them appearing once. This chain connects TRBV20-1 to TRBJ2-7; D might be TRBD1 or TRBD2, each matching 5 bases. The receptor's source is a human donor in good health. The sequencing input was sorted CD4+, CD8+, or CD8+CD57+ T cells (not recorded which) from PBMCs. The CDR3 region is CSATIPGTARYEQYF. CDR3 DNA sequence: TGCAGTGCTACCATACCCGGGACGGCCAGGTACGAGCAGTACTTC.